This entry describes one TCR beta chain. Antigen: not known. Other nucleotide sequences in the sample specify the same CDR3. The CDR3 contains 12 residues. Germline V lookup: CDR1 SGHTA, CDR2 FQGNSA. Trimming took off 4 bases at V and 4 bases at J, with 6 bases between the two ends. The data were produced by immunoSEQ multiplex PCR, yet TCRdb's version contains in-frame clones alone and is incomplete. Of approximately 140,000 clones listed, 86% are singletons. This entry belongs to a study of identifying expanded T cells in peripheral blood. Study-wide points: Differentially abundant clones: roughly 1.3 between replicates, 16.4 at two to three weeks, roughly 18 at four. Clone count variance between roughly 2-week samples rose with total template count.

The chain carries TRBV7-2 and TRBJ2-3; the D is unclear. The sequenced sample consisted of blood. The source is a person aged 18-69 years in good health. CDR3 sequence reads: CASSSVPDTQYF. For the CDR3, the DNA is TGTGCCAGCAGCTCGGTCCCAGATACGCAGTATTTT. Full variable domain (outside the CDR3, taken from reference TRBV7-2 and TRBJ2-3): GAGVSQSPSNKVTEKGKDVELRCDPISGHTALYWYRQSLGQGLEFLIYFQGNSAPDKSGLPSDRFSAERTGGSVSTLTIQRTQQEDSAVYLCASSSVPDTQYFGPGTRLTVL.